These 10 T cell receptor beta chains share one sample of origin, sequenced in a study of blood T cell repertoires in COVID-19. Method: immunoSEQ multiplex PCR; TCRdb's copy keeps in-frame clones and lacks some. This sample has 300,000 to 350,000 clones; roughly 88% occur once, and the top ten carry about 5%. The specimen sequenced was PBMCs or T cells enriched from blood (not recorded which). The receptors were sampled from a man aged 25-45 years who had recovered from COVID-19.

The chain's CDR3 is CASEFSGTGSNEQYF. The CDR3 nucleotides are TGTGCCAGCGAGTTTTCCGGGACAGGGAGTAACGAGCAGTACTTC. The V and J genes are TRBV6-5 and TRBJ2-7; 9 bases match TRBD1. With 8 bases clipped from V and 5 bases from J, the junction kept 13 bases outside the gene matches. Germline loops: CDR1 MNHEY, CDR2 SVGAGI. The CDR3 has 15 amino acids.

DNA of the CDR3: TGCGCCAGCAGATCCGGGACAGGGTGGAGTAATGAAAAACTGTTTTTT. Translation gives CASRSGTGWSNEKLFF. The rearrangement links TRBV5-1 to TRBJ1-4, with 9 bases matching TRBD1. The trim removed 5 bases at V and 4 bases at J, leaving 9 bases unmatched. The length of the CDR3 is 16 residues. Germline values: CDR1 SGHRS, CDR2 YFSETQ.

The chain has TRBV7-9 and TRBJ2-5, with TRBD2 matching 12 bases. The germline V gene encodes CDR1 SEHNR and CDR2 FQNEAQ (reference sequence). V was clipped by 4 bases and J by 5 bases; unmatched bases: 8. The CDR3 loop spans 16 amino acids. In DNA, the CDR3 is TGTGCCAGCAGCTCCGGACTAGCGGGGCCCTTGGAGACCCAGTACTTC. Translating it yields CASSSGLAGPLETQYF.

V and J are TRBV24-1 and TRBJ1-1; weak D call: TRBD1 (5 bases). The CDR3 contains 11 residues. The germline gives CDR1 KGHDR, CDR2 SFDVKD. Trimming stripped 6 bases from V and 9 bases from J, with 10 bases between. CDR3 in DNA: TGTGCCACCAGTTCAGGGTGGAAAGCTTTCTTT. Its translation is CATSSGWKAFF.

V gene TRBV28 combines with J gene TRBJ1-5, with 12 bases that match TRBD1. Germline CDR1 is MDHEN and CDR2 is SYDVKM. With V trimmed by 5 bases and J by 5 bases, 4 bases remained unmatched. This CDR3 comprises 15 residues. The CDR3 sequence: CASSLGDRGHQPQHF. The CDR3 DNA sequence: TGTGCCAGCAGTCTCGGGGACAGGGGGCATCAGCCCCAGCATTTT.

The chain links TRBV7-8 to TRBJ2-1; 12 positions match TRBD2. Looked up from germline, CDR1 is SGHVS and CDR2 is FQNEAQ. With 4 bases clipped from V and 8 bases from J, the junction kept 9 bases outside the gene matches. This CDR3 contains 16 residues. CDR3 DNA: TGTGCCAGCAGCTCCATTGGACTAGCGGGGCTTGATGAGCAGTTCTTC. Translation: CASSSIGLAGLDEQFF.

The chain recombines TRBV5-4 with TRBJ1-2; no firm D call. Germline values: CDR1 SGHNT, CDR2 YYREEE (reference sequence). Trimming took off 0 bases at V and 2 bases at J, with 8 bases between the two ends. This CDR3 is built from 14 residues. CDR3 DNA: TGTGCCAGCAGCTTGGTCGCGGGCAACTATGGCTACACCTTC. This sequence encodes CASSLVAGNYGYTF.

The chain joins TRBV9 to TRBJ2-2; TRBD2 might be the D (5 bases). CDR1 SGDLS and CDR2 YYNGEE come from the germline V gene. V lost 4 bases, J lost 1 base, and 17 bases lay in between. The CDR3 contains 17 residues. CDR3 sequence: CASSTTTGAVNTGELFF. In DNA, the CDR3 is TGTGCCAGCAGCACGACTACTGGTGCGGTGAACACCGGGGAGCTGTTTTTT.

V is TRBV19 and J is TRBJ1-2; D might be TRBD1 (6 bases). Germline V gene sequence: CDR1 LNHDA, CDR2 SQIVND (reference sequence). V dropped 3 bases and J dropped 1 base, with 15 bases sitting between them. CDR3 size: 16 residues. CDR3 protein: CASSIFRDTRNYGYTF. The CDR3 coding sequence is TGTGCCAGTAGTATTTTCCGGGACACCCGTAACTATGGCTACACCTTC.

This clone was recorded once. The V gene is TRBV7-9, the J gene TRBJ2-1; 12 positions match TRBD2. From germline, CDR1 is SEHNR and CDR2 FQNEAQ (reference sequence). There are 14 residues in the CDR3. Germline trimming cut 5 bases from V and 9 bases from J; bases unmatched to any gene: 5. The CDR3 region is CASSVTSGGSEQFF. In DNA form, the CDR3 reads TGTGCCAGCAGCGTGACTAGCGGGGGATCTGAGCAGTTCTTC.